Below, 14 T cell receptor beta chains from the same sample are listed, as sequenced in a study of OX40 agonist ivuxolimab in advanced cancers. Generated by immunoSEQ multiplex PCR, the TCRdb table keeps only in-frame clones and is missing some. The sample comprises 50,000 to 65,000 clones, 81% of which are singletons, and roughly 1% rests with the top ten. Sequenced material: CD4+ or CD8+ T cells sorted from blood, taken in a trial of the OX40 agonist ivuxolimab. The receptors originated from an adult with an advanced solid tumor such as melanoma, head and neck, liver or kidney cancer.

This rearrangement joins TRBV9 to TRBJ2-7, with 7 bases identical to TRBD2. Germline-derived CDR1 and CDR2 are SGDLS and YYNGEE. The V and J ends lost 0 bases and 5 bases, in that order; junction bases with no gene match: 8. The CDR3 contains 15 residues. The CDR3 coding sequence is TGTGCCAGCAGCGTAGGAAGTTGGGGAGGGGACGAGCAGTACTTC. Amino acids: CASSVGSWGGDEQYF. The full variable domain, with the rest looked up from reference TRBV9 and TRBJ2-7, is DSGVTQTPKHLITATGQRVTLRCSPRSGDLSVYWYQQSLDQGLQFLIQYYNGEERAKGNILERFSAQQFPDLHSELNLSSLELGDSALYFCASSVGSWGGDEQYFGPGTRLTVT.

The chain recombines TRBV25-1 with TRBJ1-2; TRBD1 matches at 9 bases. CDR1 and CDR2 from the germline V gene are MGHDK and SYGVNS. With 1 base clipped from V and 6 bases from J, the junction kept 6 bases outside the gene matches. The CDR3 totals 15 residues. The CDR3 protein is CASSESTGGWDGYTF. Here the CDR3 DNA reads TGTGCCAGCAGTGAATCTACAGGGGGCTGGGATGGCTACACCTTC.

This chain uses TRBV6-1 with TRBJ1-2; 7 bases line up with TRBD1. The CDR3 runs 15 residues. V lost 6 bases and J lost 5; bases outside the gene matches: 12. CDR1 is MNHNS, CDR2 SASEGT, per germline. CDR3 DNA sequence: TGTGCCAGCAGAGGACAGGCCACCAAGCGGTATGGCTACACCTTC. Its protein is CASRGQATKRYGYTF.

The chain uses TRBV15 and TRBJ1-4, with TRBD1 matching 8 bases. Germline V CDR1 and CDR2: LNHNV, YYDKDF (reference sequence). Germline trimming cut 4 bases from V and 8 bases from J; bases unmatched to any gene: 12. This CDR3 has 16 amino acids. CDR3 residues: CATSTQPDRAGEKLFF. In nucleotides, the CDR3 is TGTGCCACCAGCACCCAACCGGACAGGGCAGGCGAAAAACTGTTTTTT.

Here the CDR3 reads CASSWTEETQYF. The CDR3 coding sequence is TGTGCCAGCAGTTGGACAGAAGAGACCCAGTACTTC. J is TRBJ2-5 and V is TRBV28; D is possibly TRBD1 (6 bases). Germline-derived CDR1 and CDR2 are MDHEN and SYDVKM. The CDR3 contains 12 residues. V lost 4 bases and J 3 bases, leaving 6 bases between the germline ends.

The count of this clone is one. The chain links TRBV4-3 to TRBJ2-7; D is uncertain. Per germline, CDR1 LGHNA and CDR2 YSLEER. V was clipped by 2 bases and J by 2 bases, with 10 bases between them. This CDR3 is built from 14 residues. CDR3 nucleotide sequence: TGCGCCAGCAGCCAACTCCCAGGACCCTACGAGCAGTACTTC. Its protein is CASSQLPGPYEQYF.

This clone occurred a few times. V is TRBV15 and J is TRBJ1-4; D uncertain. This CDR3 contains 13 residues. Germline V CDR1 and CDR2: LNHNV, YYDKDF (reference sequence). The V end lost 0 bases, the J end lost 6 bases, and 5 bases lay between the germline ends. The CDR3 nucleotides are TGTGCCACCAGCAGAGATGAAGATGAAAAACTGTTTTTT. It yields the protein CATSRDEDEKLFF.

The rearrangement links TRBV9 to TRBJ1-4; no reliable D call. V was pared by 3 bases and J by 0 bases, with 6 bases between. The germline V gene encodes CDR1 SGDLS and CDR2 YYNGEE. The CDR3 sequence is 14 residues long. The CDR3 is CASSGGTTNEKLFF. The CDR3 nucleotides read TGTGCCAGCAGCGGGGGAACAACTAATGAAAAACTGTTTTTT.

The rearrangement links TRBV2 to TRBJ1-3; D may be TRBD1 (5 bases). V was clipped by 0 bases and J by 4 bases, with 13 bases between them. The CDR3 runs 16 residues. Germline-derived CDR1 and CDR2 are SNHLY and FYNNEI. CDR3 protein: CASSEATGRSGNTIYF. CDR3 coding DNA: TGTGCCAGCAGTGAAGCTACGGGACGGTCCGGAAACACCATATATTTT.

This clone was seen a few times. The rearrangement joins TRBV4-1 to TRBJ1-6, with 7 bases identical to TRBD1. J was trimmed by 5 bases and V by 0 bases; bases with no gene match: 4. CDR1 and CDR2 from the germline V gene are MGHRA and YSYEKL. The CDR3 loop spans 16 amino acids. The CDR3 region is CASSQDLGGNNSPLHF. For the CDR3, the DNA is TGCGCCAGCAGCCAAGATTTAGGGGGCAATAATTCACCCCTCCACTTT.

V is TRBV5-1 and J is TRBJ1-1; 8 nucleotides match TRBD1. Unmatched junction bases numbered 0, after V lost 2 bases and J lost 3 bases. There are 13 residues in the CDR3. Per germline, CDR1 SGHRS and CDR2 YFSETQ. The CDR3 sequence is CASSLQGDTEAFF. The DNA of the CDR3 is TGCGCCAGCAGCTTACAGGGGGACACTGAAGCTTTCTTT. The full variable domain, with the rest looked up from reference TRBV5-1 and TRBJ1-1, is KAGVTQTPRYLIKTRGQQVTLSCSPISGHRSVSWYQQTPGQGLQFLFEYFSETQRNKGNFPGRFSGRQFSNSRSEMNVSTLELGDSALYLCASSLQGDTEAFFGQGTRLTVV.

The table lists this clone with a few counts. The rearrangement links TRBV30 to TRBJ2-2; 8 bases are shared with TRBD2. Germline lookup yields CDR1 GTSNPN and CDR2 SVGIG (reference sequence). The CDR3 is made up of 15 amino acids. With V trimmed by 3 bases and J by 8 bases, 11 bases remained unmatched. In nucleotides, the CDR3 is TGTGCCTGGAGATGGATGGGACTAGAGGCTGGGGAGCTGTTTTTT. Encoded protein: CAWRWMGLEAGELFF. Combining the CDR3 with reference TRBV30 and TRBJ2-2 gives the whole variable domain SQTIHQWPATLVQPVGSPLSLECTVEGTSNPNLYWYRQAAGRGLQLLFYSVGIGQISSEVPQNLSASRPQDRQFILSSKKLLLSDSGFYLCAWRWMGLEAGELFFGEGSRLTVL.

In DNA, the CDR3 is TGTGCCAGCGGTCGGCCCAATGAAAAACTGTTTTTT. It codes for CASGRPNEKLFF. This chain uses TRBV10-3 with TRBJ1-4; D is unclear. This CDR3 contains 12 residues. Trimming removed 10 bases at V and 5 bases at J, with 11 bases between. The germline V gene encodes CDR1 ENHRY and CDR2 SYGVKD.

The chain uses TRBV5-5 and TRBJ2-5; TRBD2 aligns across 10 bases. V trimming: 0 bases; J trimming: 6 bases; junction bases outside the gene matches: 8. This CDR3 spans 16 amino acids. Looked up from germline, CDR1 is SGHKS and CDR2 is YYEKEE (reference sequence). The CDR3 reads CASSLAASGGWKTQYF. In DNA form, the CDR3 reads TGTGCCAGCAGCTTGGCCGCTAGCGGGGGTTGGAAGACCCAGTACTTC. The full variable domain, rest sourced from reference TRBV5-5 and TRBJ2-5, is DAGVTQSPTHLIKTRGQQVTLRCSPISGHKSVSWYQQVLGQGPQFIFQYYEKEERGRGNFPDRFSARQFPNYSSELNVNALLLGDSALYLCASSLAASGGWKTQYFGPGTRLLVL.